These T cell receptor beta chains were read from a single sample in a study of blood T cell repertoires in COVID-19. Sequencing used immunoSEQ multiplex PCR; TCRdb keeps in-frame clones, though not all of them. The table includes approximately 100,000 clones, around 90% detected once. The sample consisted of peripheral blood. These receptors were taken from a human donor in a cohort sampled during active COVID-19. Both conserved end residues are trimmed from each CDR3. Fields, in order: J gene, V gene, clone size, CDR3 protein. The size field is filled for only some rows; it gives once, few, many or a size class.

TRBJ2-4	TRBV12-5	once	ASGPGQSKNIQY
TRBJ1-1	TRBV3-1/TRBV3-2	.	ASSLTGTQNTEAF
TRBJ1-1	TRBV7-2	.	ASSQLGGANTEAF
TRBJ1-5	TRBV7-7	.	ASSHRLRSPNQPQH
TRBJ2-5	TRBV14	once	ASSHLRGATQY
TRBJ2-3	TRBV7-2	.	ASSSPPGGRATDTQY
TRBJ1-1	TRBV6-6	few	ASSYPREDTEAF
TRBJ1-1	TRBV5-1	.	ASSPPGQKDTEAF
TRBJ1-2	TRBV9	.	ASSVGGQGNGYT
TRBJ2-1	TRBV7-2	.	ASSSSGLSYNEQF
TRBJ2-1	TRBV6-5	.	ASRGLAGVYNEQF
TRBJ1-3	TRBV10-1	.	ASSEGRGAGNTIY
TRBJ2-1	TRBV2	.	ASSGEVAGSNNEQF
TRBJ1-2	TRBV5-1	.	ASSSTGDNYGYT
TRBJ1-2	TRBV6-1	.	ASSERLGGEGGYGYT
TRBJ2-5	TRBV9	.	ASSVGLTSGGAEETQY
TRBJ2-7	TRBV12-3/TRBV12-4	.	ASRSGLYEQY
TRBJ2-7	TRBV5-1	.	ASSLGLAGTYEQY
TRBJ2-3	TRBV24-1	.	ATSDRTGGGTDTQY
TRBJ2-1	TRBV5-1	.	ASSFRDLGGNEQF
TRBJ1-1	TRBV9	.	ASSSRQGNTEAF
TRBJ1-2	TRBV5-8	.	ASSPDRNYGYT
TRBJ1-2	TRBV15	.	ATSPPAGKYGYT
TRBJ2-7	TRBV13	.	ASRRQGYEQY
TRBJ1-6	TRBV2	once	ASSEVVGRDSPLH
TRBJ1-4	TRBV18	.	ASSPPPGQGEKLF
TRBJ2-3	TRBV29-1	.	SVTPRGFSGTDTQY
TRBJ2-3	TRBV19	.	ASSPWTSGRVDTQY
TRBJ2-4	TRBV11-2	.	ASSRLGGGSQY
TRBJ2-1	TRBV10-1	.	ASGSGGANEQF
TRBJ2-5	TRBV5-1	once	ASSPPESVQETQY
TRBJ1-1	TRBV6-5	.	ASTVGQGARAF
TRBJ2-1	TRBV20-1	.	SASNLALDEQF
TRBJ1-6	TRBV13	.	ASSLVGQGNSPLH
TRBJ2-1	TRBV19	.	ASTPWSGGAHNEQF
TRBJ2-7	TRBV18	.	ASSPPSSPYEQY